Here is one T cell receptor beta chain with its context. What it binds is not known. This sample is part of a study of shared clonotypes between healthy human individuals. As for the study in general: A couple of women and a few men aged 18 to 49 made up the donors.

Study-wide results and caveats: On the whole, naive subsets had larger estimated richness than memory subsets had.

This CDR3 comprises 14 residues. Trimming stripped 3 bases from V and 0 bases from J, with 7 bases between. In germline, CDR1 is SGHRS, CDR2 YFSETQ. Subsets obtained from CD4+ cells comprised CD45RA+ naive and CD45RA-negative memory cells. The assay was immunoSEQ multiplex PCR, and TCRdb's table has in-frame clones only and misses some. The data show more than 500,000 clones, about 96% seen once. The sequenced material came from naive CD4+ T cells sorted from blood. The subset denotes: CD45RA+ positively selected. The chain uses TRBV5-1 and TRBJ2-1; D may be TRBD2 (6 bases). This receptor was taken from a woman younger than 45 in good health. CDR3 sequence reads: CASSWGDSYNEQFF. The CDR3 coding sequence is TGCGCCAGCAGCTGGGGGGACTCCTACAATGAGCAGTTCTTC.